This T cell receptor beta chain was found in a study of blood T cell repertoires in COVID-19. Study as a whole: PBMCs, B-cell-depleted T cells, or T cells were the source of the cDNA or gDNA that made up the material.

The data were produced by immunoSEQ multiplex PCR, yet TCRdb's version contains in-frame clones alone and is incomplete. The sample yields roughly 190,000 clones, about 90% seen once. Participant age was about 18 to 89 years, and participants resided in about two dozen US areas. Germline lookup yields CDR1 LNHDA and CDR2 SQIVND (reference sequence). This CDR3 is 13 amino acids long. V lost 5 bases and J lost 12; bases outside the gene matches: 9. The chain links TRBV19 to TRBJ1-4; 7 nucleotides agree with TRBD1. What was sequenced was PBMCs or T cells enriched from blood (not recorded which). This TCR was recovered from a woman in her 30s who had recovered from COVID-19. The CDR3 DNA sequence: TGTGCCAGTAGTGTTATGCGACAGGGAGAACTGTTTTTT. Residues: CASSVMRQGELFF.